This T cell receptor beta chain was obtained from a study of T cell repertoires in cytomegalovirus infection. Study summary: Matching HLA type and CMV infection were both indicated by public TCR beta signatures. General study results and limits: CMV-specific TCR beta clonotypes restricted by HLA-C dominated the ex vivo response. Of the TCR beta families, the public ones yielded a cumulative frequency that identified carriers of CMV plus the relevant HLA.

As concerns this clonotype: Its target is not known.

A single record per CDR3 protein comes from TCRdb applying MiXCR to the reads. The sample comprises hundreds of thousands of distinct CDR3 sequences, roughly 26% of which are singletons, and 8% rests with the top ten. The germline V gene encodes CDR1 SGHVT and CDR2 SQSDAQ. The CDR3 is 15 residues long. Trimming cost V 2 bases and J 9 bases; bases outside gene matches: 10. The sequence derives from a human donor in good health (CMV status not recorded). Some clones in this sample may be carry-over from other donors' samples. Source material: CD8+ T cells from PBMCs. This sequence joins TRBV7-4 and TRBJ2-1; 7 bases align to TRBD1. Written as DNA, the CDR3 is TGTGCCAGCAGCTTAAGAACAGGGGTCAACAGTGAGCAGTTCTTC. Translating gives CASSLRTGVNSEQFF. Drawing the rest from reference TRBV7-4 and TRBJ2-1, the complete variable domain is GAGVSQSPRYKVAKRGRDVALRCDSISGHVTLYWYRQTLGQGSEVLTYSQSDAQRDKSGRPSGRFSAERPERSVSTLKIQRTEQGDSAVYLCASSLRTGVNSEQFFGPGTRLTVL.